The subject of this entry is one TCR beta chain. The data originate from a study of blood T cell repertoires in COVID-19. Generated by immunoSEQ multiplex PCR, the TCRdb table keeps only in-frame clones and is missing some. The sample shows hundreds of thousands of clones, more than 75% of them seen only once. This TCR derives from a woman younger than 45 who had recovered from COVID-19. The sequenced sample was PBMCs or T cells enriched from blood (not recorded which).

Written as DNA, the CDR3 is TGTGCTAGTGCCTATACTACCCCCTCGGGCAATCAGCCCCAGCATTTT. Protein sequence: CASAYTTPSGNQPQHF. This rearrangement joins TRBV12-5 to TRBJ1-5, with unresolved D. The germline V gene has CDR1 LGHNT and CDR2 FRNRAP. Between the trimmed V and J ends, which lost 7 bases and 2 bases, there was a span of 18 bases. The CDR3 has 16 amino acids.